This paragraph reports one T cell receptor beta chain. The target antigen is unknown. The sample originates from a study of cytomegalovirus exposure and HLA in healthy donors. Whole-study context: HLA-typed donors contributed about 85 million unique TCRs, which were held in an early data release.

Study-level results: V segments that were indistinguishable, TRBV6-2 and TRBV6-3 among them, were omitted from analysis.

This CDR3 spans 12 amino acids. J was trimmed by 10 bases and V by 3 bases; bases with no gene match: 3. Germline assignment: CDR1 SGHRS and CDR2 YFSETQ. Amplification used 60 Vbeta primers and 13 Jbeta primers. Sequencing was performed with immunoSEQ multiplex PCR; in TCRdb, only in-frame clones are kept and a portion is missing. Of about 97,000 clones in the sample, around 73% were seen once. The sequence derives from a middle-aged man in good health and CMV-seronegative. The chain carries TRBV5-1 and TRBJ1-1; 10 positions match TRBD1. Source material: PBMCs. The CDR3 protein is CASSSGQGGAFF. The CDR3 bases are TGCGCCAGCAGCTCTGGACAGGGGGGAGCTTTCTTT.